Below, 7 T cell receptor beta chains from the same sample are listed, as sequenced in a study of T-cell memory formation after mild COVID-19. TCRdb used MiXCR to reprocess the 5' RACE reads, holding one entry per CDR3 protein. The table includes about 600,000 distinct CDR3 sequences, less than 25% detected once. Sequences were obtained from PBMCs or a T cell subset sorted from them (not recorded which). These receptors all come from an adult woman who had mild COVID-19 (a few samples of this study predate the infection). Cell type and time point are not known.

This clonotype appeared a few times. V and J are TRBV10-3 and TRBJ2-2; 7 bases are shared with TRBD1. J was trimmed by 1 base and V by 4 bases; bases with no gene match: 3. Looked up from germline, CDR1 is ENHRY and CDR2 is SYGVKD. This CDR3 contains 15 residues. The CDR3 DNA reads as TGTGCCATCAGTGGGGGGACAGAGAACACCGGGGAGCTGTTTTTT. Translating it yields CAISGGTENTGELFF.

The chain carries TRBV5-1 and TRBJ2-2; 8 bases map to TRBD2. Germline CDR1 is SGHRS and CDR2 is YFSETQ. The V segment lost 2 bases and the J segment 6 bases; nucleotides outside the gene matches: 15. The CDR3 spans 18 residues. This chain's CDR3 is CASSFSGTLGPRPGELFF. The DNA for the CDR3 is TGCGCCAGCAGCTTTAGCGGGACTCTCGGGCCCCGTCCCGGGGAGCTGTTTTTT.

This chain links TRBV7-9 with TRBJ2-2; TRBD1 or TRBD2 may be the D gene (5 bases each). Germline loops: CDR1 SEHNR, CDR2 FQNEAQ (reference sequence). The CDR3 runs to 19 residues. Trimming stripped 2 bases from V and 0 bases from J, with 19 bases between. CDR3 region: CASSLPPGTFIANTGELFF. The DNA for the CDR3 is TGTGCCAGCAGCTTACCTCCCGGGACCTTTATCGCGAACACCGGGGAGCTGTTTTTT.

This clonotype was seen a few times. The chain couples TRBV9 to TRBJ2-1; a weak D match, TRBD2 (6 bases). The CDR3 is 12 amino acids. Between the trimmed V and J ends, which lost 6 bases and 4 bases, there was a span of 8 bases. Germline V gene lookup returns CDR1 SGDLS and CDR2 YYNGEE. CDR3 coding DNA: TGTGCCAGCAATGCGGGGTACAATGAGCAGTTCTTC. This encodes CASNAGYNEQFF.

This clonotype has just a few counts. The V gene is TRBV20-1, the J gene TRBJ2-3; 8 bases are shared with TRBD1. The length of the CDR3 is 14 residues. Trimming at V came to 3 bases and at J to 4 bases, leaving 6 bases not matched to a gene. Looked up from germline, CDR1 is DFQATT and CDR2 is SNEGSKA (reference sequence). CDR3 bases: TGCAGTGCTAGCTTGGACAGGGCTTCAGATACGCAGTATTTT. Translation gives CSASLDRASDTQYF.

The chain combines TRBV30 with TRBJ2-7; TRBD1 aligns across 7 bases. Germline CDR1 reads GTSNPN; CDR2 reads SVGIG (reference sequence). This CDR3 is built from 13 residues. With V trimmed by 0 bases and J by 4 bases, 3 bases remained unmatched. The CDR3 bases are TGTGCCTGGAGTGTTCACAGGGGTTACGAGCAGTACTTC. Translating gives CAWSVHRGYEQYF.

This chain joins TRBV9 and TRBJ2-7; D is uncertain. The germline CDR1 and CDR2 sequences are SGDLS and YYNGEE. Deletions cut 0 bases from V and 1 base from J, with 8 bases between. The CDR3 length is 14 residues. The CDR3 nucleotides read TGTGCCAGCAGCGTAGCATCGAGGTCCTACGAGCAGTACTTC. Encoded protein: CASSVASRSYEQYF.